This TCR beta chain was identified during a study of blood T cell repertoires in COVID-19. The CDR3 runs 14 residues. Trimming took off 1 base at V and 2 bases at J, with 9 bases between the two ends. Germline V gene lookup returns CDR1 SQVTM and CDR2 ANQGSEA. TCRdb keeps only in-frame clones here, not all; method: immunoSEQ multiplex PCR. The table shows roughly 400,000 clones, with approximately 90% occurring only once. This chain joins TRBV29-1 and TRBJ1-5; D gene ambiguous. This TCR was sampled from a woman aged 40 to 49 who had been exposed to COVID-19. The sequencing input was PBMCs or T cells enriched from blood (not recorded which). This CDR3 is CSVEAGNGNQPQHF. CDR3 DNA: TGCAGCGTTGAAGCCGGGAACGGCAATCAGCCCCAGCATTTT.